This passage covers 12 T cell receptor beta chains from one sample sequenced in a study of cytomegalovirus exposure and HLA in healthy donors. TCRdb's copy holds only in-frame clones and misses some; the assay was immunoSEQ multiplex PCR. The sample lists some 180,000 clones, 80% to 85% occurring once. Sequencing input: PBMCs. These receptors all stem from a woman younger than 45 in good health and CMV-seronegative.

Points on this clone: The sample holds other DNA sequences that translate to the same CDR3. The chain uses TRBV5-1 and TRBJ1-3, with D tentatively TRBD1 (6 bases). Germline V CDR1 and CDR2: SGHRS, YFSETQ. Trimming took off 1 base at V and 4 bases at J, with 9 bases between the two ends. The CDR3 is made up of 14 amino acids. The CDR3 DNA is TGCGCCAGCAGCTTGCAGGGGACGGGAAACACCATATATTTT. Its protein is CASSLQGTGNTIYF.

This sequence joins TRBV9 and TRBJ2-1; tentatively, D is TRBD2 (6 bases). V was shortened by 3 bases and J by 10 bases, with 14 bases between the two germline ends. The germline CDR1 and CDR2 sequences are SGDLS and YYNGEE. The CDR3 sequence is 13 residues long. CDR3 sequence (DNA): TGTGCCAGCAGCGCGACTAGATCCAACGAGCAGTTCTTC. Its translation: CASSATRSNEQFF.

This sequence joins TRBV7-3 and TRBJ2-4; no reliable D call. Trimming removed 3 bases at V and 7 bases at J, with 19 bases between. This CDR3 has 16 residues. Germline CDR1 and CDR2: SGHTA and FQGTGA. The CDR3 region is CASSFGPKFVRNIQYF. The CDR3 coding sequence is TGTGCCAGCAGCTTTGGTCCTAAATTCGTACGGAACATTCAGTACTTC.

This clone has just one count. The chain employs TRBV7-8 and TRBJ2-3; D not certain. CDR1 is SGHVS, CDR2 FQNEAQ, per germline. The V and J ends lost 4 bases and 6 bases respectively, with 14 bases between them. The CDR3 is 14 amino acids. Here the CDR3 DNA reads TGTGCCAGCAGCTCTCCTGGGCGTCGGGATACGCAGTATTTT. It specifies CASSSPGRRDTQYF.

The chain has TRBV6-1 and TRBJ1-2, with 8 bases matching TRBD1. V gave up 0 bases and J gave up 3 bases; unmatched junction bases: 6. CDR1 and CDR2 (germline): MNHNS, SASEGT. The CDR3 contains 16 residues. The CDR3 protein is CASSEAIGQGYYGYTF. CDR3 DNA: TGTGCCAGCAGTGAAGCAATAGGACAGGGTTACTATGGCTACACCTTC.

The gene calls are TRBV7-7 and TRBJ2-1, with 11 positions matching TRBD2. CDR1 is SSHAT and CDR2 is FNYEAQ in the germline V gene (reference sequence). V dropped 4 bases and J dropped 11; count of bases not matched to a gene: 13. The CDR3 is 16 amino acids. The DNA for the CDR3 is TGTGCCAGCAGCTCCACTAGCGGGGGCCGAATACCCAAGCAGTTCTTC. Translation: CASSSTSGGRIPKQFF.

The chain links TRBV27 to TRBJ2-5; 10 bases match TRBD1. The CDR3 extends over 14 amino acids. The V segment lost 5 bases and the J segment 5 bases; nucleotides outside the gene matches: 5. Per the germline V gene, CDR1 is MNHEY and CDR2 is SMNVEV (reference sequence). CDR3 nucleotides: TGTGCCAGCAGTAGGGACAGGGGATGGGAGACCCAGTACTTC. It codes for CASSRDRGWETQYF.

This chain uses TRBV11-3 with TRBJ2-1; TRBD2 aligns across 8 bases. The junction had 9 bases not matched to a gene; V was cut back by 2 bases and J by 6 bases. The CDR3 is 16 amino acids. Germline lookup yields CDR1 SGHNT and CDR2 YENEEA. CDR3 in amino acids: CASSLTGTRRGNEQFF. For the CDR3, the DNA is TGTGCCAGCAGCTTAACGGGGACTAGGAGGGGCAATGAGCAGTTCTTC.

The chain recombines TRBV6-1 with TRBJ1-2, with TRBD1 identical over 8 bases. CDR1 and CDR2 (germline): MNHNS, SASEGT. The CDR3 is 17 amino acids. The V gene end was trimmed by 3 bases and the J gene end by 0 bases; junction bases not matched to a gene: 9. CDR3 residues: CASSEINRGFTNYGYTF. CDR3 DNA sequence: TGTGCCAGCAGTGAGATCAACAGGGGGTTTACTAACTATGGCTACACCTTC.

The chain has TRBV5-1 and TRBJ2-7; 7 bases agree with TRBD1. Germline V gene lookup returns CDR1 SGHRS and CDR2 YFSETQ. The J segment lost 3 bases and the V segment lost 2 bases, leaving 8 bases of the junction unmatched. The CDR3 runs 15 residues. DNA of the CDR3: TGCGCCAGCAGCTTCGCGAGGACAGGTTACTACGAGCAGTACTTC. Protein product: CASSFARTGYYEQYF.

The J gene is TRBJ1-5, the V gene TRBV19; a weak D match, TRBD1 (6 bases). The CDR3 has 14 amino acids. Deletions cut 10 bases from V and 6 bases from J, with 19 bases between. Per the germline V gene, CDR1 is LNHDA and CDR2 is SQIVND (reference sequence). CDR3: CATVGQGMGQPQHF. The CDR3 DNA reads TGTGCCACAGTAGGCCAGGGGATGGGTCAGCCCCAGCATTTT.

The rearrangement uses TRBV5-1 and TRBJ2-5, with 9 bases matching TRBD2. Unmatched junction bases numbered 2, after V lost 3 bases and J lost 5 bases. The CDR3 contains 13 residues. CDR1 is SGHRS, CDR2 YFSETQ, per germline. DNA of the CDR3: TGCGCCAGCAGCTGGACTAGCGCGGAGACCCAGTACTTC. It codes for CASSWTSAETQYF.